A single sample gave rise to the 11 T cell receptor beta chains below, sequenced in a study of blood T cells in healthy people across ages. Then a second PCR, running roughly 7 to 11 cycles, was carried out with a sample-barcoded 5' primer and a J-beta primer mix. TCRdb reanalysed the 5' RACE reads using MiXCR and keeps one entry per CDR3 protein. The sample yields about 780,000 distinct CDR3 sequences, around 50% seen once. The material sequenced was blood. These receptors came from a man older than 75 in good health.

This chain joins TRBV7-2 and TRBJ1-2, with 8 positions matching TRBD1. The CDR3 is 15 residues long. With V trimmed by 4 bases and J by 0 bases, 4 bases remained unmatched. The germline V gene has CDR1 SGHTA and CDR2 FQGNSA. CDR3 in amino acids: CASSSDRGANYGYTF. In DNA, the CDR3 is TGTGCCAGCAGCTCCGACAGGGGAGCTAACTATGGCTACACCTTC.

This clonotype was observed many times. The chain employs TRBV7-2 and TRBJ2-7; D might be TRBD2 (6 bases). The CDR3 consists of 15 residues. Trimming shortened V by 1 base and J by 2 bases, and 12 bases separated the two germline ends. Germline V gene sequence: CDR1 SGHTA, CDR2 FQGNSA. The CDR3 coding sequence is TGTGCCAGCAGCTTAGTACTAGCCGCCGCCTACGAGCAGTACTTC. Its translation: CASSLVLAAAYEQYF.

As concerns this clonotype: Sequence at one end of the junction differs from germline and may be a read error. This chain connects TRBV29-1 to TRBJ2-7; D is ambiguous. This CDR3 is built from 12 residues. Germline V gives CDR1 SQVTM, CDR2 ANQGSEA. CDR3 sequence reads: CSVSFGSYGQYF. CDR3 in DNA: TGCAGCGTCTCTTTTGGCTCCTACGGGCAGTACTTC.

Only one count was recorded for this clonotype. The chain is built from TRBV20-1 and TRBJ2-1; the match to TRBD2 covers 8 bases. CDR1 and CDR2 from the germline V gene are DFQATT and SNEGSKA (reference sequence). V was pared by 5 bases and J by 7 bases, with 10 bases of the junction left unmatched. This CDR3 has 14 amino acids. CDR3 protein: CSAAGAGVINEQFF. CDR3 nucleotides: TGCAGTGCTGCGGGAGCGGGAGTTATTAATGAGCAGTTCTTC.

The J gene is TRBJ2-3, the V gene TRBV5-1; 13 nucleotides match TRBD2. Germline CDR1 is SGHRS and CDR2 is YFSETQ. With V trimmed by 4 bases and J by 5 bases, 7 bases remained unmatched. The CDR3 is made up of 16 amino acids. In nucleotides, the CDR3 is TGCGCCAGCAGCCCACTAGCGGGAGGGCCCCTAGATACGCAGTATTTT. Translated: CASSPLAGGPLDTQYF.

V gene TRBV7-2 combines with J gene TRBJ1-4, with a weak D call TRBD1 (6 bases). The CDR3 is 15 residues long. CDR1 and CDR2 (germline): SGHTA, FQGNSA. Trimming shortened V by 2 bases and J by 8 bases, and 15 bases separated the two germline ends. This CDR3 reads CASSLMAGVDEKLFF. CDR3 bases: TGTGCCAGCAGCTTAATGGCAGGGGTCGACGAAAAACTGTTTTTT. The full variable domain, in which reference TRBV7-2 and TRBJ1-4 provide the parts outside the CDR3, is GAGVSQSPSNKVTEKGKDVELRCDPISGHTALYWYRQSLGQGLEFLIYFQGNSAPDKSGLPSDRFSAERTGGSVSTLTIQRTQQEDSAVYLCASSLMAGVDEKLFFGSGTQLSVL.

A note on this clonotype: The junction and the germline gene differ at one end; a read error may be behind it. The rearrangement links TRBV7-2 to TRBJ1-6, with D unclear. CDR1 is SGHTA and CDR2 is FQGNSA in the germline V gene. CDR3 length equals 16 residues. CDR3 bases: TGTGCCAGCGGCTTAGATCCAGGCTCCTATAATTCACCCCTCCACTTT. Translation gives CASGLDPGSYNSPLHF.

This chain joins TRBV12-3 or TRBV12-4 and TRBJ2-7, with unresolved D. Trimming removed 1 base from V and 3 bases from J, with 13 bases in between. This CDR3 has 15 amino acids. DNA for the CDR3: TGTGCCAGCAGTTTAGGGGATGCGGAAAGCTACGAGCAGTACTTC. Its translation is CASSLGDAESYEQYF.

The V call is TRBV10-3, the J call TRBJ2-5; perhaps TRBD1 as D (5 bases). The V and J ends lost 4 bases and 2 bases respectively, with 8 bases between them. The CDR3 extends over 13 amino acids. Germline V gene sequence: CDR1 ENHRY, CDR2 SYGVKD. CDR3: CAISGTLQETQYF. The CDR3 DNA sequence: TGTGCCATCAGTGGGACACTACAAGAGACCCAGTACTTC.

V gene TRBV6-5 combines with J gene TRBJ1-5; D unclear. Germline V gene sequence: CDR1 MNHEY, CDR2 SVGAGI. The CDR3 length is 15 residues. Trimming removed 0 bases from V and 4 bases from J, with 10 bases in between. The CDR3 here is CASSYSSAVNQPQHF. The CDR3 bases are TGTGCCAGCAGTTACTCGTCGGCGGTGAATCAGCCCCAGCATTTT.

The rearrangement links TRBV28 to TRBJ2-1; 7 bases are shared with TRBD1. The better agreement between TRBJ2-7 and the DNA end casts doubt on the J call. CDR1 MDHEN and CDR2 SYDVKM come from the germline V gene. The CDR3 is 17 residues long. As DNA, the CDR3 is TGTGCCAGCAGTTTTTACCCCCCTCGGGACAGCTCCTACGAGCAGTACTTC. Protein product: CASSFYPPRDSSYEQYF.